Below, 17 T cell receptor beta chains from the same sample are listed, as sequenced in a study of OX40 agonist ivuxolimab in advanced cancers. Generated by immunoSEQ multiplex PCR, the TCRdb table keeps only in-frame clones and is missing some. The sample yields about 80,000 clones, more than 80% seen once. The starting material was CD4+ or CD8+ T cells sorted from blood, obtained in a trial of the OX40 agonist ivuxolimab. All receptors derive from an adult with an advanced solid tumor such as melanoma, head and neck, liver or kidney cancer.

The CDR3 is CASTAYQGKLFF. Written as DNA, the CDR3 is TGTGCCAGCACCGCATACCAAGGAAAACTGTTTTTT. The rearrangement links TRBV6-1 to TRBJ1-4, with no clear D. Germline CDR1 reads MNHNS; CDR2 reads SASEGT. This CDR3 spans 12 amino acids. With 7 bases removed from V and 10 bases from J, the gap between germline ends came to 13 bases.

The rearrangement uses TRBV4-2 and TRBJ2-5; possibly TRBD1 or TRBD2 for D (5 bases each). Gene TRBJ2-7 matches the end of the DNA better, so the J call may be wrong. Per the germline V gene, CDR1 is LGHNA and CDR2 is YNFKEQ. The CDR3 loop spans 15 amino acids. CDR3 amino acids: CASSQDQQGEYEQYF. The CDR3 region has the DNA TGTGCCAGCAGCCAAGATCAGCAGGGAGAGTACGAGCAGTACTTC.

This chain joins TRBV19 and TRBJ2-7; a weak D match, TRBD2 (6 bases). V gave up 8 bases and J gave up 3 bases, with 23 bases separating them. This CDR3 region has 16 residues. Germline CDR1 LNHDA, CDR2 SQIVND (reference sequence). CDR3 in amino acids: CASSTEFRDFNYEQYF. The DNA of the CDR3 is TGTGCCAGTTCAACCGAATTTAGGGACTTCAACTACGAGCAGTACTTC.

The V and J genes are TRBV5-1 and TRBJ1-4, with D perhaps TRBD1 (6 bases). CDR1 and CDR2 from the germline V gene are SGHRS and YFSETQ. V lost 0 bases to trimming and J lost 8 bases, with 14 bases between them. CDR3 length equals 15 residues. In DNA, the CDR3 is TGCGCCAGCAGCTTGGAGGCGGGTGGGGGCGAAAAACTGTTTTTT. This translates into CASSLEAGGGEKLFF.

A single count supports this clone. The chain carries TRBV15 and TRBJ2-7; TRBD1 aligns across 7 bases. Germline values: CDR1 LNHNV, CDR2 YYDKDF (reference sequence). Unmatched junction bases numbered 6, after V lost 5 bases and J lost 2 bases. There are 14 residues in the CDR3. The CDR3 reads CATSRGTEPYEQYF. CDR3 in DNA: TGTGCCACCAGCCGTGGGACAGAACCCTACGAGCAGTACTTC.

J is TRBJ2-1 and V is TRBV29-1; D gene ambiguous. The CDR3 contains 13 residues. Germline V gene sequence: CDR1 SQVTM, CDR2 ANQGSEA. Trimming left V 0 bases short and J 3 bases short, with 6 bases between. The CDR3 DNA reads as TGCAGCGTTGAAGAGGCCATCTACAATGAGCAGTTCTTC. Protein product: CSVEEAIYNEQFF.

The chain links TRBV5-4 to TRBJ2-5, with 10 nucleotides matching TRBD1. Germline V CDR1 and CDR2: SGHNT, YYREEE (reference sequence). The V and J ends lost 4 bases and 3 bases, in that order; junction bases with no gene match: 3. The CDR3 consists of 14 residues. CDR3 DNA: TGTGCCAGCAGCCTGGACAGGGGGAAAGAGACCCAGTACTTC. Protein: CASSLDRGKETQYF.

The chain is built from TRBV7-8 and TRBJ2-1; D may be TRBD2 (5 bases). The V end lost 0 bases, the J end lost 10 bases, and 13 bases lay between the germline ends. Germline values: CDR1 SGHVS, CDR2 FQNEAQ. The length of the CDR3 is 14 residues. The CDR3 DNA follows: TGTGCCAGCAGCTTAGCGGTGTCTAGCAGCGAGCAGTTCTTC. It encodes CASSLAVSSSEQFF.

On this clone itself: The sample carries other DNA sequences with the same CDR3. The chain couples TRBV2 to TRBJ1-6, with 7 positions matching TRBD1. Germline V gene sequence: CDR1 SNHLY, CDR2 FYNNEI. After removal of 5 bases from V and 3 bases from J, the junction contained 4 bases not matched to a gene. The CDR3 runs to 15 residues. In DNA form, the CDR3 reads TGTGCCAGCAGTCTGACAGGGAACTATAATTCACCCCTCCACTTT. Protein: CASSLTGNYNSPLHF.

This chain joins TRBV11-3 and TRBJ2-5, with a tentative D call TRBD1 (5 bases). There are 14 residues in the CDR3. Germline V CDR1 and CDR2: SGHNT, YENEEA. V lost 5 bases, J lost 5 bases, and 15 bases lay in between. The CDR3: CASSPFRGGETQYF. As DNA, the CDR3 is TGTGCCAGCAGCCCCTTTAGGGGTGGTGAGACCCAGTACTTC.

The chain links TRBV28 to TRBJ2-7; D remains ambiguous. V lost 6 bases and J lost 2, with 11 bases in between. The CDR3 spans 13 residues. The germline V gene has CDR1 MDHEN and CDR2 SYDVKM. The CDR3 region is CASSSRFPYEQYF. Written as DNA, the CDR3 is TGTGCCAGCAGCTCGCGGTTCCCCTACGAGCAGTACTTC. The variable domain in full, with the rest retrieved from reference TRBV28 and TRBJ2-7, is DVKVTQSSRYLVKRTGEKVFLECVQDMDHENMFWYRQDPGLGLRLIYFSYDVKMKEKGDIPEGYSVSREKKERFSLILESASTNQTSMYLCASSSRFPYEQYFGPGTRLTVT.

This clone was seen only once. V gene TRBV4-1 combines with J gene TRBJ2-1; the match to TRBD2 covers 14 bases. This CDR3 comprises 20 residues. The germline V gene encodes CDR1 MGHRA and CDR2 YSYEKL. V trimming: 3 bases; J trimming: 0 bases; junction bases outside the gene matches: 10. The CDR3 nucleotides are TGCGCCAGCAGCCACATCGGACTAGCGGGAGGTACTAGCTCCTACAATGAGCAGTTCTTC. Its translation: CASSHIGLAGGTSSYNEQFF.

J is TRBJ2-7 and V is TRBV7-3; no clear D. CDR1 and CDR2 (germline): SGHTA, FQGTGA. The CDR3 is made up of 14 amino acids. The germline V and J ends were trimmed by 5 bases and 1 base, with 12 bases remaining between them. CDR3 nucleotides: TGTGCCAGCAGCCTCCTTGGGAATTCCTACGAGCAGTACTTC. Translation: CASSLLGNSYEQYF.

The chain joins TRBV28 to TRBJ2-7; D is ambiguous. This CDR3 has 14 amino acids. Germline CDR1 and CDR2: MDHEN and SYDVKM. Between the trimmed V and J ends, which lost 2 bases and 2 bases, there was a span of 10 bases. As DNA, the CDR3 is TGTGCCAGCAGTTTACGTGGACCACCCTACGAGCAGTACTTC. It specifies CASSLRGPPYEQYF.

This clone was counted a single time. J is TRBJ1-3 and V is TRBV5-1; D gene uncertain. Germline V gene data show CDR1 as SGHRS and CDR2 as YFSETQ. The CDR3 sequence is 14 residues long. Trimming removed 4 bases from V and 4 bases from J, with 12 bases in between. CDR3 amino acids: CASSRRVEGNTIYF. The CDR3 DNA sequence: TGCGCCAGCAGCCGGAGGGTCGAAGGAAACACCATATATTTT.

This chain uses TRBV9 with TRBJ2-3, with 7 bases aligning to TRBD2. The V gene end was trimmed by 7 bases and the J gene end by 1 base; junction bases not matched to a gene: 9. The CDR3 runs to 15 residues. CDR1 and CDR2 (germline): SGDLS, YYNGEE. In nucleotides, the CDR3 is TGTGCCAGCTCCACCGGACTAGTTGGCACAGATACGCAGTATTTT. As protein: CASSTGLVGTDTQYF.

The J gene is TRBJ2-7, the V gene TRBV10-3; 8 positions agree with TRBD2. There are 15 residues in the CDR3. Germline V CDR1 and CDR2: ENHRY, SYGVKD. Trimming took 7 bases from V and 2 from J; bases not matched to a gene: 10. The CDR3 DNA reads TGTGCCATCATGGGGGCGACGGGAGGGCCCTACGAGCAGTACTTC. Its translation: CAIMGATGGPYEQYF.